This paragraph reports one T cell receptor beta chain. The record originates from a study of blood T cell repertoires in COVID-19. Study-level information: Acute-phase and convalescent COVID-19 samples originated in the United States, Italy and Spain. Sources were T cells, B-cell-depleted T cells, or PBMCs; the material itself was cDNA or gDNA.

Generated by immunoSEQ multiplex PCR, the TCRdb table keeps only in-frame clones and is missing some. This sample yields roughly 190,000 clones, of which 70% to 80% are seen a single time; roughly an eighth belongs to the top ten. Trimming pared 0 bases from V and 8 bases from J, leaving 13 bases between. Per the germline V gene, CDR1 is GTSNPN and CDR2 is SVGIG (reference sequence). This CDR3 has 14 residues. The rearrangement uses TRBV30 and TRBJ1-4; D is uncertain. Sequencing was performed on peripheral blood. The sequence came from a woman between 50 and 59 years old with acute or convalescent COVID-19. This chain's CDR3 is CAWSVPGSYEKLFF. The CDR3 nucleotides are TGTGCCTGGAGTGTACCTGGGAGTTACGAAAAACTGTTTTTT. Full variable domain (rest looked up from reference TRBV30 and TRBJ1-4): SQTIHQWPATLVQPVGSPLSLECTVEGTSNPNLYWYRQAAGRGLQLLFYSVGIGQISSEVPQNLSASRPQDRQFILSSKKLLLSDSGFYLCAWSVPGSYEKLFFGSGTQLSVL.